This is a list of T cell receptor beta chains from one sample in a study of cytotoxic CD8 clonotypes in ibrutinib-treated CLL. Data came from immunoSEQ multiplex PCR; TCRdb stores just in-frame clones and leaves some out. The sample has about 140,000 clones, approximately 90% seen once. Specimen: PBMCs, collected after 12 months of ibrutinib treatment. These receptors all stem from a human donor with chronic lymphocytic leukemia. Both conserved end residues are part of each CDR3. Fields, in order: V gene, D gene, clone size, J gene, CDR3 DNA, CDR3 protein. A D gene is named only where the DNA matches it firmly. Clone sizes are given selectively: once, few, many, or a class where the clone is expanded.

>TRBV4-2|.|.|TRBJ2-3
TGTGCCAGCCGCCAAGTAGCGACAGATACGCAGTATTTT
CASRQVATDTQYF
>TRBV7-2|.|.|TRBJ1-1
TGTGCCAGCAGCCGGGGTGTAGGAGAGTACCATGAAGCTTTCTTT
CASSRGVGEYHEAFF
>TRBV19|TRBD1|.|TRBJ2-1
TGTGCCAGTAGCTACTCAGGGGGCGAGTCCTACAATGAGCAGTTCTTC
CASSYSGGESYNEQFF
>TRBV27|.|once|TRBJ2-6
TGTGCCAGCAGTTCCTGGCCCTCTGGGGCCAACGTCCTGACTTTC
CASSSWPSGANVLTF
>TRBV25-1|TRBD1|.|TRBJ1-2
TGTGCCAGCAGTGCGGGGACAGCCCAAAACTATGGCTACACCTTC
CASSAGTAQNYGYTF
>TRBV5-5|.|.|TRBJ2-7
TGTGCCAGCAGCTTTTCCAGGGTAAATAACTACGAGCAGTACTTC
CASSFSRVNNYEQYF
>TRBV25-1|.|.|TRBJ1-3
TGTGCCAGCAGTGGGGACCAATTCTCTGGAAACACCATATATTTT
CASSGDQFSGNTIYF
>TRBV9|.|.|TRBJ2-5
TGTGCCAGCCCCTATATAGGCCAAGAGACCCAGTACTTC
CASPYIGQETQYF
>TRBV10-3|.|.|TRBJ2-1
TGTGCCATCAGTGAGGCTCACCCCGGGACCTACAATGAGCAGTTCTTC
CAISEAHPGTYNEQFF
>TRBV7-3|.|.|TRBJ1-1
TGTGCCAGCAGCCCCCACCCACAAGACTTGGAAGCTTTCTTT
CASSPHPQDLEAFF
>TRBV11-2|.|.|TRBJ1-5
TGTGCCAGCAGCTTAGTAGCGGGATCTAGCAATCAGCCCCAGCATTTT
CASSLVAGSSNQPQHF
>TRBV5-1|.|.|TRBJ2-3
TGCGCCAGCAGCTTTGAGGGATGGGCAGATACGCAGTATTTT
CASSFEGWADTQYF
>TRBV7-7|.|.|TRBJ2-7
TGTGCTAGCAGCTTAGCCTGGGATGACGAGCAGTACTTC
CASSLAWDDEQYF
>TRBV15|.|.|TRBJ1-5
TGTGCCACCAGCAGAGGCGGTAGCAATCAGCCCCAGCATTTT
CATSRGGSNQPQHF
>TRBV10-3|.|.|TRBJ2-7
TGTGCCATCAGTGACATGACCAGATCCTACGAGCAGTACTTC
CAISDMTRSYEQYF
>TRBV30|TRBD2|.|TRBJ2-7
TGTGCCTGGAGTGTACCGATAGCGGGGGCTCTTGTGCAGTACTTC
CAWSVPIAGALVQYF
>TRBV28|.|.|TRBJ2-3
TGTGCCAGCAGTTGGGAACCGGGACTAGATACGCAGTATTTT
CASSWEPGLDTQYF
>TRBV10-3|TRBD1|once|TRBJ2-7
TGTGCCATCAGGAACAGGGGGGACTCCTACGAGCAGTACTTC
CAIRNRGDSYEQYF
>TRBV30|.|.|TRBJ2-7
TGTGCCTGTGAAGGGGGCGAGCAGTACTTC
CACEGGEQYF
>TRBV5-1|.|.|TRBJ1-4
TGCGCCAGCAGCCTGGTTTCTGAAGCTCGGGAAAAACTGTTTTTT
CASSLVSEAREKLFF
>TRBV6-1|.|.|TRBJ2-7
TGTGCCAGCAGGACAGAAAGCTACGAGCAGTACTTC
CASRTESYEQYF
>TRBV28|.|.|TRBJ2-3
TGTGCCAGCAGATTCTCCCCTGGCCGAGACACAGATACGCAGTATTTT
CASRFSPGRDTDTQYF
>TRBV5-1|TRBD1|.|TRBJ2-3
TGCGCCAGCAGCTTGGAGGGGGCGGAAACAGATACGCAGTATTTT
CASSLEGAETDTQYF
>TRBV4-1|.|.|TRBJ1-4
TGCGCCAGCAGCCAAGAGACGACTAGGGGGGTAGGCGAAAAACTGTTTTTT
CASSQETTRGVGEKLFF
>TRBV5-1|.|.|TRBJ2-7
TGCGCCAGCAGCTTGGCCGCTTTCGGAGGGCCTAGTCTCGACGAGCAGTACTTC
CASSLAAFGGPSLDEQYF
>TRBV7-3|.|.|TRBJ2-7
TGTGCCAGCAGCTTAGGGGACTCGTACGACGAGCAGTACTTC
CASSLGDSYDEQYF
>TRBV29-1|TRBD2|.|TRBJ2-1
TGCAGCGTATCCTATAGCGGGAGGGACAATGAGCAGTTCTTC
CSVSYSGRDNEQFF
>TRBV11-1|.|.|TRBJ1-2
TGTGCCAGCAGCCCGGTGGAGGGCTCTGGCTACACCTTC
CASSPVEGSGYTF
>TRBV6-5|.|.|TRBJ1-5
TGTGCCAGCAGTGAACAGCGGGGGGAGCCCCAGCATTTT
CASSEQRGEPQHF
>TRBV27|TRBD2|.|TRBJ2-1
TGTGCCAGCAGTCCGGAAGCGGGAGGGACCTACAATGAGCAGTTCTTC
CASSPEAGGTYNEQFF
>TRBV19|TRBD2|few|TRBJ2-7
TGTGCCAGTAGTTCCTCCCGACTAGCGAGCTACGAGCAGTACTTC
CASSSSRLASYEQYF
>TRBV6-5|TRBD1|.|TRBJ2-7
TGTGCCAGCAGTTACTCTTCGGGGACAGGGGGCTACGAGCAGTACTTC
CASSYSSGTGGYEQYF
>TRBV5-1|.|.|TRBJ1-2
TGCGCCAGCAGTTCCAGCTTAGGGATCGGGGATATGGGCGGCTACACCTTC
CASSSSLGIGDMGGYTF
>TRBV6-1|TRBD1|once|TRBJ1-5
TGTGCCACCCGGAGGGGGCGCGATCAGCCCCAGCATTTT
CATRRGRDQPQHF
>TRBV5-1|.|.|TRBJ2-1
TGCGCCAGCAGCCTAACAGGGCCCGGGCGCGATGAGCAGTTCTTC
CASSLTGPGRDEQFF
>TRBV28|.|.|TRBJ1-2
TGTGCCAGCAGTTTTGTGAATAACTATGGCTACACCTTC
CASSFVNNYGYTF
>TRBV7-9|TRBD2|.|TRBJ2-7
TGTGCCAGCAGCCTAACCGGGACTAGCGCCTACGAGCAGTACTTC
CASSLTGTSAYEQYF
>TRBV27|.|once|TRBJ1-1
TGTGCCAGCAGTCCCCCCTCCAGGGGACTGAACACTGAAGCTTTCTTT
CASSPPSRGLNTEAFF
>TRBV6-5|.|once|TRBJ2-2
TGTGCCAGCAGTTCCCCGCCGGGGGAGCTGTTTTTT
CASSSPPGELFF
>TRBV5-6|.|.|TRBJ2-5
TGTGCCAGCAGGCCGACGGGAGCCGAAGAGACCCAGTACTTC
CASRPTGAEETQYF
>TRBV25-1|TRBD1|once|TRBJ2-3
TGTGCCAGCAGAAAGGACAGGGGGCCAGATACGCAGTATTTT
CASRKDRGPDTQYF
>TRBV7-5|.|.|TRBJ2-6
TGTGCCAGAAGGAGAGGACAGGGGGAAAGGACTGGGGCCAACGTCCTGACTTTC
CARRRGQGERTGANVLTF
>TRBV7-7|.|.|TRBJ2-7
TGTGCTAGCACCTTTTCGGACTTTTTCTCCTACGAGCAGTACTTC
CASTFSDFFSYEQYF
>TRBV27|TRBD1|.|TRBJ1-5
TGTGCCAGCAGGCCACTGGGACAGGAAGAGGGTCAGCCCCAGCATTTT
CASRPLGQEEGQPQHF
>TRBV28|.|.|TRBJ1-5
TGTGCCAGCAGTCCGAATACAGGGACCCAGCCCCAGCATTTT
CASSPNTGTQPQHF
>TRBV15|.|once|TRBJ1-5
TGTGCCACCAGCAACCTGGATCAGCCCCAGCATTTT
CATSNLDQPQHF
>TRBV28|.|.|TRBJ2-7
TGTGCCAGCAGTTTACCCGGACAGCCCTACGAGCAGTACTTC
CASSLPGQPYEQYF
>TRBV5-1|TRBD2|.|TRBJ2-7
TGCGCCAGCAGCTTGGTGGTTAGCGGGGCCTACGAGCAGTACTTC
CASSLVVSGAYEQYF
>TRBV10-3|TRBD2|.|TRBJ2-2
TGTGCCATCAGGGGACTAGTCGGGGAGCTGTTTTTT
CAIRGLVGELFF
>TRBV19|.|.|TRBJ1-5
TGTGCCAGTAGTATAGACTTCTTTCAGCCCCAGCATTTT
CASSIDFFQPQHF
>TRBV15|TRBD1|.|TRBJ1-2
TGTGCCACCAGCAGTCGCCGGGACAGCAACTATGGCTACACCTTC
CATSSRRDSNYGYTF
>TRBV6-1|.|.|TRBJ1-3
TGTGCCAGCAGGGGGACATACGGCTCTGGAAACACCATATATTTT
CASRGTYGSGNTIYF
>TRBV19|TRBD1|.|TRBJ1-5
TGTGCCAGTAGTATCACCCCCGACAGGGGGTCGCCCCAGCATTTT
CASSITPDRGSPQHF
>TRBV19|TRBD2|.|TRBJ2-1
TGTGCCAGTAGTCCATCCGGGACTAGCGGGATGGGAGGGTCCTACAATGAGCAGTTCTTC
CASSPSGTSGMGGSYNEQFF
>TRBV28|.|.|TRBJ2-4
TGTGCCAGCAGCATACCGGCGGCCAAAAACATTCAGTACTTC
CASSIPAAKNIQYF
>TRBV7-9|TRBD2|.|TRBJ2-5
TGTGCCAGCAGCTCTAACAGACTAGCGGGAGGGATTATGGAGACCCAGTACTTC
CASSSNRLAGGIMETQYF